Listed here is a single T cell receptor beta chain. The CDR3 has 13 residues. Germline assignment: CDR1 SGHAT and CDR2 FQDESV (reference sequence). V lost 1 base and J lost 8, with 11 bases in between. The sample originates from a study of T cell changes during pregnancy in multiple sclerosis. Measured with immunoSEQ multiplex PCR; TCRdb has only the in-frame clones, and not every one. Of about 73,000 clones listed, around 90% are singletons. Sequencing was performed on peripheral blood, taken in the second trimester of pregnancy. The receptor was derived from a female donor in good health, enrolled as a control in a pregnancy study. The rearrangement uses TRBV11-1 and TRBJ1-1; D unresolved. The chain's CDR3 is CASSLVPRAEAFF. In nucleotides, the CDR3 is TGTGCCAGCAGCTTAGTTCCGAGGGCGGAAGCTTTCTTT.